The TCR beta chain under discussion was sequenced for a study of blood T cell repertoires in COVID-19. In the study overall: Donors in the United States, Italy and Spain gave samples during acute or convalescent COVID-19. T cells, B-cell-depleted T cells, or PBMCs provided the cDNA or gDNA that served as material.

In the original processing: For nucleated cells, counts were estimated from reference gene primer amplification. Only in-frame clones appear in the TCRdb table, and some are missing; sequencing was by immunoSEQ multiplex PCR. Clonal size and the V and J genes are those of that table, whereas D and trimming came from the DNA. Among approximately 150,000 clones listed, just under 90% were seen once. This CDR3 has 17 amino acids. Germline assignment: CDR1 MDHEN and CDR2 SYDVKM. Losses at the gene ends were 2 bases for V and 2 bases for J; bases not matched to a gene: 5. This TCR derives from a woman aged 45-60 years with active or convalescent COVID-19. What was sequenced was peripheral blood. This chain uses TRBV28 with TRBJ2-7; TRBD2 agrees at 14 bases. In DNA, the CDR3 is TGTGCCAGCAGTTTACGGACTAGCGGGAGGCGACCCTACGAGCAGTACTTC. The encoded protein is CASSLRTSGRRPYEQYF. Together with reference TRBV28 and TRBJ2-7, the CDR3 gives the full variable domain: DVKVTQSSRYLVKRTGEKVFLECVQDMDHENMFWYRQDPGLGLRLIYFSYDVKMKEKGDIPEGYSVSREKKERFSLILESASTNQTSMYLCASSLRTSGRRPYEQYFGPGTRLTVT.